This T cell receptor beta chain was sequenced during a study of identical twins. V trimming: 6 bases; J trimming: 0 bases; junction bases outside the gene matches: 4. The CDR3 covers 14 residues. MiXCR, run by TCRdb on the 5' RACE reads, gives a single entry per CDR3 protein. The sample lists 540,000 or so distinct CDR3 sequences, about 22% seen once, with about 0.48% in the top ten. Points on this clonotype: Its antigen is as yet unknown.

Study-wide results and limits: Analyses of zero insertions could, in part, be confounded by invariant MAIT and iNKT cells. Fewer insertions were carried by abundant cord blood beta clonotypes, but none was seen in memory repertoires.

These data were also filed under a second study, of yellow fever vaccine responses in identical twins. Per that paper: The T cell response to vaccination in identical twins was reportedly partly convergent and partly personalized.

The chain links TRBV12-3 or TRBV12-4 to TRBJ1-2, with TRBD1 matching 7 bases. The specimen sequenced was CD4+ T cells sorted from blood. The source of this sequence is a woman younger than 30 in good health. The chain's CDR3 is CASSTTGTNYGYTF. The CDR3 bases are TGTGCCAGCAGCACGACAGGGACTAACTATGGCTACACCTTC.